These T cell receptor beta chains were read from a single sample in a study of blood T cell repertoires in COVID-19. Produced via immunoSEQ multiplex PCR; TCRdb's table is partial and in-frame only. Of roughly 380,000 clones listed, around 84% are singletons. What was sequenced was peripheral blood. Source of these receptors: a human donor with acute or convalescent COVID-19. The donor label of this sample is uncertain. The CDR3 runs from the conserved cysteine through the conserved F or W. D genes are given only for firm matches. Only some rows state a clone size, as once, few, many or a class for expanded clones.

v_call	j_call	d_call	clone_size	cdr3_nt	cdr3_aa
TRBV7-2	TRBJ1-5	.	.	TGTGCCAGCAGCTTAGTTTCCAGTTCAAATCAGCCCCAGCATTTT	CASSLVSSSNQPQHF
TRBV28	TRBJ1-1	.	.	TGTGCCAGCAGTCCCCCGAAGGGAGGGACTGAAGCTTTCTTT	CASSPPKGGTEAFF
TRBV20-1	TRBJ1-1	.	.	TGCAGTGCTAGGGACTCCCTACAGAATTTCTTT	CSARDSLQNFF
TRBV2	TRBJ1-2	.	.	TGTGCCAGCAGGAGATACTTTGGCTACACCTTC	CASRRYFGYTF
TRBV6-6	TRBJ2-1	.	.	TGTGCCAGCAACCGACTAGGAAACTCCTACAATGAGCAGTTCTTC	CASNRLGNSYNEQFF
TRBV6-1	TRBJ1-1	.	once	TGTGCCAGCAGTGAAGCGGGGAGCAGATGGAACACTGAAGCTTTCTTT	CASSEAGSRWNTEAFF
TRBV10-3	TRBJ2-5	TRBD2	few	TGTGCCATCGGGCTAGCGGGGGGGGCGAAAGAGACCCAGTACTTC	CAIGLAGGAKETQYF
TRBV2	TRBJ2-3	TRBD2	.	TGTGCCAGCAGGAGGGGCGGACTAGCGGGGGCCACAGATACGCAGTATTTT	CASRRGGLAGATDTQYF
TRBV5-6	TRBJ1-2	.	.	TGTGCCAGCAGCTTGGATTACCCAGGGAATGGCTACACCTTC	CASSLDYPGNGYTF
TRBV5-4	TRBJ1-6	TRBD1	.	TGTGCCTCTCAGACAGGGGGTTTAGCCGATTCACCCCTCCACTTT	CASQTGGLADSPLHF
TRBV19	TRBJ2-7	TRBD1	once	TGTGCCAGTAGTCACCCGGGACAGCCCTACGAGCAGTACTTC	CASSHPGQPYEQYF
TRBV19	TRBJ2-7	.	.	TGTGCCAGTCCTAGGCCGGGAGTAAACTACGAGCAGTACTTC	CASPRPGVNYEQYF
TRBV5-4	TRBJ1-1	TRBD1	.	TGTGCCAGCAGCCGGACACAGGGGGCTAACACTGAAGCTTTCTTT	CASSRTQGANTEAFF
TRBV5-4	TRBJ1-2	.	.	TGTGCCAGCAGCTCCCCGGCGGGGCCAGGGGGCTACACCTTC	CASSSPAGPGGYTF
TRBV6-5	TRBJ2-1	TRBD2	.	TGTGCCAGCAGTCCCCGACTAGCGGGAGGGACTGAGCAGTTCTTC	CASSPRLAGGTEQFF